What follows are 31 T cell receptor beta chains derived from one specimen sequenced in a study of CD8 T cells in Susac syndrome. Reverse transcription of 0.5 to 1 ug RNA was performed with random hexamers. TCRdb re-analysed the immunoSEQ multiplex PCR reads in MiXCR, keeping a single row per CDR3 protein. The data show approximately 150,000 distinct CDR3 sequences, approximately 94% seen once. Specimen: CD4+ T cells from PBMCs. Receptors originate from a human donor in good health.

V is TRBV14 and J is TRBJ2-2; D is undetermined. V lost 0 bases to trimming and J lost 4 bases, with 6 bases between them. Germline lookup yields CDR1 SGHDN and CDR2 FVKESK. CDR3 length: 14 amino acids. CDR3 sequence: CASSQDLITGELFF. In nucleotides, the CDR3 is TGTGCCAGCAGCCAAGATCTGATCACCGGGGAGCTGTTTTTT.

This clonotype was detected only once. CDR3 region: CATSGDRDTGELFF. In DNA form, the CDR3 reads TGTGCCACCAGTGGTGACAGGGACACCGGGGAGCTGTTTTTT. This chain connects TRBV24-1 to TRBJ2-2; TRBD1 aligns across 7 bases. V lost 5 bases and J lost 3; bases outside the gene matches: 2. Germline-derived CDR1 and CDR2 are KGHDR and SFDVKD. CDR3 length equals 14 residues.

The gene calls are TRBV29-1 and TRBJ1-1, with 7 bases identical to TRBD1. V lost 4 bases, J lost 7 bases, and 9 bases stayed unmatched. Per germline, CDR1 SQVTM and CDR2 ANQGSEA. This CDR3 has 13 residues. The CDR3, as DNA: TGCAGCGTTGCTGACAGGGTAATCAGTGAAGCTTTCTTT. Protein: CSVADRVISEAFF. The complete variable domain, with remaining parts taken from reference TRBV29-1 and TRBJ1-1, reads SAVISQKPSRDICQRGTSLTIQCQVDSQVTMMFWYRQQPGQSLTLIATANQGSEATYESGFVIDKFPISRPNLTFSTLTVSNMSPEDSSIYLCSVADRVISEAFFGQGTRLTVV.

The chain is built from TRBV20-1 and TRBJ2-1; tentative D call: TRBD1 (5 bases). V lost 6 bases and J lost 4, with 13 bases in between. The CDR3 contains 13 residues. CDR1 is DFQATT and CDR2 is SNEGSKA in the germline V gene (reference sequence). The CDR3, as DNA: TGCAGTGCCATCAGGGTTTCTTACAATGAGCAGTTCTTC. Residues: CSAIRVSYNEQFF.

The J gene is TRBJ1-1, the V gene TRBV4-1; D ambiguous. CDR1 and CDR2 from the germline V gene are MGHRA and YSYEKL. This CDR3 comprises 17 residues. V was clipped by 4 bases and J by 1 base, with 19 bases between them. The CDR3 coding sequence is TGCGCCAGCAGCCGAGTTCGGGGATGGATTGAGAACACTGAAGCTTTCTTT. Its protein is CASSRVRGWIENTEAFF.

The genes are TRBV5-1 and TRBJ1-1; D gene ambiguous. Germline assignment: CDR1 SGHRS and CDR2 YFSETQ. The CDR3 totals 15 residues. Between the trimmed V and J ends, which lost 1 base and 4 bases, there was a span of 14 bases. The CDR3, as DNA: TGCGCCAGCAGCTTGATCGGAAGTTCTTCCACTGAAGCTTTCTTT. Amino acid sequence: CASSLIGSSSTEAFF.

The chain combines TRBV29-1 with TRBJ2-1; D ambiguous. The germline V gene encodes CDR1 SQVTM and CDR2 ANQGSEA. This CDR3 comprises 11 residues. Trimming shortened V by 7 bases and J by 9 bases, and 13 bases separated the two germline ends. CDR3 nucleotides: TGCAGCGACAAAGAAGGTGGTGAGCAGTTCTTC. It encodes CSDKEGGEQFF.

The chain recombines TRBV11-1 with TRBJ2-7; 9 bases match TRBD1. V lost 7 bases, J lost 2 bases, and 6 bases stayed unmatched. Germline assignment: CDR1 SGHAT and CDR2 FQDESV (reference sequence). The CDR3 is made up of 14 amino acids. This CDR3 reads CASTLGQGPYEQYF. In nucleotides, the CDR3 is TGTGCCAGCACCTTGGGACAGGGACCCTACGAGCAGTACTTC.

This clonotype is a singleton in its sample. The chain links TRBV20-1 to TRBJ1-2; TRBD1 is a possible D gene (5 bases). The CDR3 loop spans 11 amino acids. The germline CDR1 and CDR2 sequences are DFQATT and SNEGSKA (reference sequence). The V and J ends lost 3 bases and 8 bases respectively, with 10 bases between them. CDR3 DNA: TGCAGTGCTAGGACAGTGGAGGGCTACACCTTC. Translation: CSARTVEGYTF.

The count of this clonotype is one. The rearrangement links TRBV29-1 to TRBJ2-3; 7 nucleotides line up with TRBD2. The junction had 6 bases not matched to a gene; V was cut back by 3 bases and J by 6 bases. Germline CDR1 is SQVTM and CDR2 is ANQGSEA. There are 13 residues in the CDR3. The CDR3 spells CSVDWRELDTQYF. DNA of the CDR3: TGCAGCGTTGACTGGCGGGAGTTGGATACGCAGTATTTT.

Only a few counts were recorded for this clonotype. The gene calls are TRBV20-1 and TRBJ2-7; TRBD1 aligns across 9 bases. This CDR3 has 13 residues. After removal of 5 bases from V and 5 bases from J, the junction contained 7 bases not matched to a gene. Germline V CDR1 and CDR2: DFQATT, SNEGSKA (reference sequence). CDR3: CSAPRQGGHEQYF. The CDR3 coding sequence is TGCAGTGCTCCCCGACAGGGGGGACACGAGCAGTACTTC.

This chain links TRBV30 with TRBJ2-2, with D tentatively TRBD1 (5 bases). Between the trimmed V and J ends, which lost 2 bases and 1 base, there was a span of 17 bases. This CDR3 is 17 amino acids long. Germline assignment: CDR1 GTSNPN and CDR2 SVGIG (reference sequence). Written as DNA, the CDR3 is TGTGCCTGGAGTAATGAAGGGGCCCCCGGGAACACCGGGGAGCTGTTTTTT. This sequence encodes CAWSNEGAPGNTGELFF.

The J gene is TRBJ2-7, the V gene TRBV7-9, with 8 positions matching TRBD2. J lost 6 bases, V lost 1 base, and 11 bases had no gene match. Germline V CDR1 and CDR2: SEHNR, FQNEAQ (reference sequence). This CDR3 contains 16 residues. CDR3 nucleotides: TGTGCCAGCAGCTTAGGAGCAAGCGGGAGTGGGGGCGAGCAGTACTTC. Amino acid sequence: CASSLGASGSGGEQYF.

This clonotype was detected only once. This chain joins TRBV24-1 and TRBJ2-3; TRBD2 is a possible D gene (6 bases). V shed 5 bases and J shed 0 bases, with 8 bases lying between them. The germline V gene encodes CDR1 KGHDR and CDR2 SFDVKD. The CDR3 is 14 residues long. The CDR3 spells CATSAGTSTDTQYF. For the CDR3, the DNA is TGTGCCACCAGTGCCGGGACTAGCACAGATACGCAGTATTTT.

CDR3 amino acids: CSVEGQDNSPLHF. The CDR3 DNA is TGCAGCGTTGAAGGGCAGGATAATTCACCCCTCCACTTT. The chain couples TRBV29-1 to TRBJ1-6, with D unclear. This CDR3 region has 13 residues. Germline lookup yields CDR1 SQVTM and CDR2 ANQGSEA. Trimming pared 1 base from V and 5 bases from J, leaving 6 bases between.

This chain connects TRBV10-3 to TRBJ1-1; D not certain. The CDR3 loop spans 14 amino acids. CDR1 and CDR2 (germline): ENHRY, SYGVKD. The V and J ends lost 6 bases and 1 base respectively, with 12 bases between them. DNA for the CDR3: TGTGCCATCAGGATCAACCGCGGGAACACTGAAGCTTTCTTT. Amino acids: CAIRINRGNTEAFF.

In this sample, this clonotype turned up a few times. V and J are TRBV19 and TRBJ2-7, with D perhaps given as TRBD1 or TRBD2 (5 bases each). The CDR3 runs 14 residues. Germline assignment: CDR1 LNHDA and CDR2 SQIVND (reference sequence). V was pared by 5 bases and J by 2 bases, with 13 bases between. The CDR3 DNA follows: TGTGCCAGTAGTTTAAGGGACGGAACCTACGAGCAGTACTTC. Encoded protein: CASSLRDGTYEQYF.

The chain links TRBV18 to TRBJ2-4, with a tentative D call TRBD2 (5 bases). The CDR3 runs 14 residues. Trimming took off 3 bases at V and 2 bases at J, with 8 bases between the two ends. Germline CDR1 KGHSH, CDR2 LQKENI. CDR3 protein: CASSPDYSKNIQYF. Here the CDR3 DNA reads TGTGCCAGCTCACCCGACTATTCCAAAAACATTCAGTACTTC.

V gene TRBV2 combines with J gene TRBJ1-1; D gene unclear. The CDR3 has 14 residues. Trimming stripped 1 base from V and 1 base from J, with 7 bases between. Germline CDR1 is SNHLY and CDR2 is FYNNEI. CDR3 DNA sequence: TGTGCCAGCAGTGAAGGGGCCGCGAACACTGAAGCTTTCTTT. Its protein is CASSEGAANTEAFF.

The chain recombines TRBV4-1 with TRBJ1-2; weak D call: TRBD1 (6 bases). Germline values: CDR1 MGHRA, CDR2 YSYEKL. V was trimmed by 0 bases and J by 3 bases, leaving 20 bases between them. This CDR3 contains 18 residues. CDR3 sequence (DNA): TGCGCCAGCAGCCAAGAAGGGCTGAGCGCCAGGGGACACTATGGCTACACCTTC. Translating gives CASSQEGLSARGHYGYTF.

The V gene is TRBV12-3 or TRBV12-4, the J gene TRBJ1-2, with D hard to call. This CDR3 is built from 13 residues. V was cut by 1 base and J by 1 base, with 4 bases left in between. The CDR3 DNA sequence: TGTGCCAGCAGTTTAGTCTATAACTATGGCTACACCTTC. Amino acid sequence: CASSLVYNYGYTF.

The chain employs TRBV5-1 and TRBJ1-1, with a weak D call TRBD1 (5 bases). Germline V gives CDR1 SGHRS, CDR2 YFSETQ. The CDR3 covers 15 residues. Trimming pared 4 bases from V and 1 base from J, leaving 14 bases between. CDR3 DNA sequence: TGCGCCAGCAGCCTCTCAGGGACCTCGAACACTGAAGCTTTCTTT. Translating it yields CASSLSGTSNTEAFF.

This chain uses TRBV7-9 with TRBJ1-2; D ambiguous. The CDR3 length is 14 residues. CDR1 and CDR2 (germline): SEHNR, FQNEAQ (reference sequence). With 1 base removed from V and 7 bases from J, the gap between germline ends came to 13 bases. The CDR3 spells CASSLVALSGGYTF. CDR3 nucleotide sequence: TGTGCCAGCAGCTTAGTGGCGCTTTCGGGTGGCTACACCTTC.

The V call is TRBV23-1, the J call TRBJ2-7, with D possibly TRBD1 on 5 matching bases. TRBV23-1 falls under the ORF class, with uncertain function. Trimming cost V 2 bases and J 0 bases, with 14 bases left between them. The CDR3 runs to 16 residues. The CDR3 region has the DNA TGCGCCAGCAGTCAAAGGCGCGGACATTACTCCTACGAGCAGTACTTC. Translation: CASSQRRGHYSYEQYF.

The chain recombines TRBV11-2 with TRBJ2-7; D call uncertain. V lost 6 bases and J lost 4, with 10 bases in between. This CDR3 is 12 amino acids long. Germline V CDR1 and CDR2: SGHAT, FQNNGV. The CDR3 region has the DNA TGTGCCAGCAGTTCAACGGTTTACGAGCAGTACTTC. It translates to CASSSTVYEQYF.

The chain uses TRBV2 and TRBJ1-1; TRBD1 is a possible D gene (6 bases). Looked up from germline, CDR1 is SNHLY and CDR2 is FYNNEI. V shed 6 bases and J shed 1 base, with 21 bases lying between them. The CDR3 is made up of 17 amino acids. Written as DNA, the CDR3 is TGTGCCAGCAGGCGGATCGGGACACTGAGCTGGAACACTGAAGCTTTCTTT. Amino acids: CASRRIGTLSWNTEAFF. The whole variable domain, filled in from reference TRBV2 and TRBJ1-1, reads EPEVTQTPSHQVTQMGQEVILRCVPISNHLYFYWYRQILGQKVEFLVSFYNNEISEKSEIFDDQFSVERPDGSNFTLKIRSTKLEDSAMYFCASRRIGTLSWNTEAFFGQGTRLTVV.

The chain recombines TRBV5-1 with TRBJ2-3; D is perhaps TRBD1 or TRBD2 (5 bases each). V lost 7 bases and J lost 5, with 14 bases in between. The CDR3 runs to 13 residues. CDR1 is SGHRS, CDR2 YFSETQ, per germline. The CDR3 DNA reads as TGCGCCAGCGGGGGTCGCCCTGGAGATACGCAGTATTTT. This translates into CASGGRPGDTQYF.

J is TRBJ1-2 and V is TRBV7-9, with D perhaps matching TRBD1 (5 bases). The V end was cut by 8 bases, the J end by 3 bases, with 13 bases between. This CDR3 spans 13 amino acids. The V gene's germline CDR1 is SEHNR and CDR2 FQNEAQ (reference sequence). The CDR3, as DNA: TGTGCCAGCGAAACCGGGACGGACTATGGCTACACCTTC. Its translation is CASETGTDYGYTF. The complete variable domain, with remaining parts taken from reference TRBV7-9 and TRBJ1-2, reads DTGVSQNPRHKITKRGQNVTFRCDPISEHNRLYWYRQTLGQGPEFLTYFQNEAQLEKSRLLSDRFSAERPKGSFSTLEIQRTEQGDSAMYLCASETGTDYGYTFGSGTRLTVV.

This chain connects TRBV5-1 to TRBJ2-3; D unclear. Germline CDR1 and CDR2: SGHRS and YFSETQ. The CDR3 extends over 13 amino acids. V was cut by 0 bases and J by 6 bases, with 8 bases left in between. The CDR3 loop is CASSLEGDDTQYF. The CDR3 DNA reads TGCGCCAGCAGCTTGGAGGGCGACGATACGCAGTATTTT.

The V gene is TRBV5-1, the J gene TRBJ2-5; 7 positions match TRBD2. The length of the CDR3 is 15 residues. V lost 5 bases to trimming and J lost 4 bases; unmatched junction nucleotides: 11. Germline V CDR1 and CDR2: SGHRS, YFSETQ. The CDR3 here is CASRAGRAPTETQYF. CDR3 in DNA: TGCGCCAGCAGAGCGGGGAGGGCCCCCACAGAGACCCAGTACTTC. Looking up the rest from reference TRBV5-1 and TRBJ2-5 gives the full variable domain: KAGVTQTPRYLIKTRGQQVTLSCSPISGHRSVSWYQQTPGQGLQFLFEYFSETQRNKGNFPGRFSGRQFSNSRSEMNVSTLELGDSALYLCASRAGRAPTETQYFGPGTRLLVL.

This clonotype was observed a single time. V gene TRBV15 combines with J gene TRBJ2-7, with D possibly TRBD1 on 5 matching bases. Germline V gives CDR1 LNHNV, CDR2 YYDKDF (reference sequence). The V end lost 3 bases, the J end lost 1 base, and 7 bases lay between the germline ends. The CDR3 is 13 amino acids. CDR3 protein: CATSRDTSYEQYF. In DNA, the CDR3 is TGTGCCACCAGCAGGGACACATCCTACGAGCAGTACTTC. Full variable domain (remainder filled in from reference TRBV15 and TRBJ2-7): DAMVIQNPRYQVTQFGKPVTLSCSQTLNHNVMYWYQQKSSQAPKLLFHYYDKDFNNEADTPDNFQSRRPNTSFCFLDIRSPGLGDTAMYLCATSRDTSYEQYFGPGTRLTVT.